The T cell receptor (beta chain) described here comes from a study of PD-1 blockade in classical Hodgkin lymphoma. Study results and caveats: Possible causes of repertoire differences, disease activity or prior therapy, remain undefined. The study found that TCR diversity rose significantly by C4D1 in CD4+ but not CD8+ cells. Complete responders showed a baseline diversity that resembled the diversity of newly diagnosed patients.

All trial patients relapsed after autologous stem cell transplantation. Complete response, partial response or progressive disease constituted the best response categories observed. TCRdb's table, derived via immunoSEQ multiplex PCR, lists solely in-frame clones and lacks some. This sample has 30,000 to 40,000 clones, with over 65% found just once. Points on this clone: The antigen remains undetermined.

Sequencing used peripheral blood mononuclear cells (PBMCs), obtained before the second cycle of nivolumab. The clonotype comes from a human donor with classical Hodgkin lymphoma.

The CDR3 DNA is TGTGCCAGCACCACAGGGTTCAGATACAATCAGCCCCAGCATTTT. This gives the protein CASTTGFRYNQPQHF. The gene calls are TRBV6-5 and TRBJ1-5, with D perhaps matching TRBD1 (6 bases). V was trimmed by 7 bases and J by 3 bases, leaving 16 bases between them. CDR3 length: 15 amino acids. CDR1 and CDR2 from the germline V gene are MNHEY and SVGAGI.